This passage covers 32 T cell receptor beta chains from one sample sequenced in a study of PD-1 blockade in mismatch repair-deficient tumors. The data were produced by immunoSEQ multiplex PCR, yet TCRdb's version contains in-frame clones alone and is incomplete. The data show roughly 38,000 clones, approximately 80% seen once. The sample in question was PBMCs, obtained approximately 41 weeks after starting pembrolizumab. Source of these receptors: an adult with mismatch repair-deficient cancer.

The J gene is TRBJ1-6, the V gene TRBV5-1, with TRBD1 as a possible D gene (6 bases). V was trimmed by 4 bases and J by 10 bases, leaving 12 bases between them. Germline V lookup: CDR1 SGHRS, CDR2 YFSETQ. This CDR3 has 13 residues. CDR3 loop: CASSPDRTSPLHF. The CDR3 nucleotides are TGCGCCAGCAGCCCGGACAGAACCTCACCCCTCCACTTT.

This clone has a handful of counts. The CDR3 DNA sequence: TGCAGTGCTAGGGTAAGCGGGGAGCAGTACTTC. Its protein is CSARVSGEQYF. V usage is TRBV20-1 and J usage is TRBJ2-7; possible D gene TRBD2, 6 bases. The ends were cut back, 3 bases at V and 7 bases at J, with 10 bases in the middle. The CDR3 is made up of 11 amino acids. CDR1 is DFQATT, CDR2 SNEGSKA, per germline (reference sequence).

The CDR3, as DNA: TGTGCCAGCAGCTGGACAGGGGATAGCAATCAGCCCCAGCATTTT. Its protein is CASSWTGDSNQPQHF. The chain couples TRBV9 to TRBJ1-5; 9 bases align to TRBD1. Trimming cost V 4 bases and J 0 bases; bases outside gene matches: 2. CDR3 length: 15 amino acids. The germline CDR1 and CDR2 sequences are SGDLS and YYNGEE.

The V gene is TRBV11-3, the J gene TRBJ1-1, with D perhaps TRBD1 (5 bases). V lost 1 base, J lost 0 bases, and 12 bases lay in between. Germline loops: CDR1 SGHNT, CDR2 YENEEA. This CDR3 has 16 residues. CDR3 protein: CASSLGQGGLNTEAFF. CDR3 coding DNA: TGTGCCAGCAGCTTAGGCCAGGGAGGGTTGAACACTGAAGCTTTCTTT.

The chain joins TRBV2 to TRBJ2-7; 7 nucleotides match TRBD2. CDR3 size: 18 residues. With V trimmed by 4 bases and J by 3 bases, 18 bases remained unmatched. Germline loops: CDR1 SNHLY, CDR2 FYNNEI. Here the CDR3 reads CASSVETSLGGGDYEQYF. CDR3 nucleotides: TGTGCCAGCAGTGTGGAGACTAGCTTAGGTGGCGGGGACTACGAGCAGTACTTC.

The V and J genes are TRBV19 and TRBJ1-5, with D unresolved. Germline CDR1 LNHDA, CDR2 SQIVND (reference sequence). The CDR3 is made up of 16 amino acids. Trimming removed 2 bases at V and 2 bases at J, with 13 bases between. The CDR3 is CASSIRTAAGNQPQHF. In DNA, the CDR3 is TGTGCCAGTAGTATAAGGACTGCGGCGGGCAATCAGCCCCAGCATTTT.

V is TRBV18 and J is TRBJ2-7, with 10 nucleotides matching TRBD1. CDR3 size: 16 residues. Trimming took 1 base from V and 3 from J; bases not matched to a gene: 6. Per germline, CDR1 KGHSH and CDR2 LQKENI. The CDR3 loop reads CASSPQTGGAYYEQYF. In nucleotides, the CDR3 is TGTGCCAGCTCACCACAGACAGGGGGCGCATACTACGAGCAGTACTTC. Complete variable domain (other parts from reference TRBV18 and TRBJ2-7): NAGVMQNPRHLVRRRGQEARLRCSPMKGHSHVYWYRQLPEEGLKFMVYLQKENIIDESGMPKERFSAEFPKEGPSILRIQQVVRGDSAAYFCASSPQTGGAYYEQYFGPGTRLTVT.

The V call is TRBV28, the J call TRBJ2-2, with D perhaps matching TRBD1 (6 bases). Trimming pared 8 bases from V and 6 bases from J, leaving 19 bases between. CDR1 MDHEN and CDR2 SYDVKM come from the germline V gene. The CDR3 is 15 amino acids. The CDR3 sequence: CASYRQETGAGELFF. DNA for the CDR3: TGTGCCAGCTACCGACAGGAGACGGGCGCCGGGGAGCTGTTTTTT.

This clone is medium-sized in the sample. The chain joins TRBV28 to TRBJ1-3, with a weak D call TRBD1 (5 bases). The CDR3 is 12 residues long. The V and J ends lost 7 bases and 9 bases respectively, with 13 bases between them. CDR1 MDHEN and CDR2 SYDVKM come from the germline V gene. CDR3 nucleotide sequence: TGTGCCAGCACCCCACCTAGGGGCACCATATATTTT. It encodes CASTPPRGTIYF.

This clone was recorded only once. This CDR3 is CASSLGAYSYNEQFF. The CDR3 DNA follows: TGTGCCAGCAGCCTAGGAGCGTACTCCTACAATGAGCAGTTCTTC. The chain couples TRBV7-6 to TRBJ2-1; no firm D call. Per germline, CDR1 SGHVS and CDR2 FNYEAQ. The CDR3 is made up of 15 amino acids. Trimming shortened V by 5 bases and J by 0 bases, and 11 bases separated the two germline ends. Drawing the rest from reference TRBV7-6 and TRBJ2-1, the complete variable domain is GAGVSQSPRYKVTKRGQDVALRCDPISGHVSLYWYRQALGQGPEFLTYFNYEAQQDKSGLPNDRFSAERPEGSISTLTIQRTEQRDSAMYRCASSLGAYSYNEQFFGPGTRLTVL.

The genes are TRBV28 and TRBJ1-1; D is unresolved. Trimming stripped 6 bases from V and 0 bases from J, with 11 bases between. There are 14 residues in the CDR3. Germline V CDR1 and CDR2: MDHEN, SYDVKM. The CDR3 loop reads CASSRITVNTEAFF. The CDR3 DNA follows: TGTGCCAGCAGCCGAATTACGGTGAACACTGAAGCTTTCTTT.

The rearrangement uses TRBV4-1 and TRBJ2-3; 10 bases align to TRBD2. Unmatched junction bases numbered 8, after V lost 1 base and J lost 4 bases. There are 17 residues in the CDR3. Germline assignment: CDR1 MGHRA and CDR2 YSYEKL. The CDR3 spells CASSQGAAGGPADTQYF. CDR3 nucleotide sequence: TGCGCCAGCAGCCAAGGGGCAGCGGGAGGGCCCGCAGATACGCAGTATTTT.

This clone has just one count. The gene calls are TRBV7-3 and TRBJ1-2; D is unclear. Germline V gene sequence: CDR1 SGHTA, CDR2 FQGTGA. The ends were cut back, 5 bases at V and 8 bases at J, with 18 bases in the middle. The CDR3 runs to 14 residues. The CDR3 DNA sequence: TGTGCCAGCAGCCCACTACTCGGACTTCGCGGCTACACCTTC. Protein sequence: CASSPLLGLRGYTF. Complete variable domain (other parts from reference TRBV7-3 and TRBJ1-2): GAGVSQTPSNKVTEKGKYVELRCDPISGHTALYWYRQSLGQGPEFLIYFQGTGAADDSGLPNDRFFAVRPEGSVSTLKIQRTERGDSAVYLCASSPLLGLRGYTFGSGTRLTVV.

The chain recombines TRBV6-1 with TRBJ2-7; 9 positions match TRBD1. Trimming took 6 bases from V and 2 from J; bases not matched to a gene: 8. The germline gives CDR1 MNHNS, CDR2 SASEGT. The CDR3 has 15 residues. CDR3 region: CASRNPGQGAYEQYF. In nucleotides, the CDR3 is TGTGCCAGCAGGAACCCGGGACAGGGCGCCTACGAGCAGTACTTC.

The chain couples TRBV10-3 to TRBJ2-7, with TRBD2 matching 7 bases. The CDR3 runs to 12 residues. CDR1 is ENHRY, CDR2 SYGVKD, per germline. V dropped 5 bases and J dropped 4; count of bases not matched to a gene: 2. The CDR3 reads CAISRGGYEQYF. CDR3 nucleotide sequence: TGTGCCATCAGTAGGGGAGGGTACGAGCAGTACTTC.

The genes are TRBV5-6 and TRBJ2-1; 7 positions match TRBD2. This CDR3 is 16 amino acids long. With V trimmed by 4 bases and J by 0 bases, 7 bases remained unmatched. From germline, CDR1 is SGHDT and CDR2 YYEEEE. For the CDR3, the DNA is TGTGCCAGCAGCGCCCTGGGCGGGAGCTCCTACAATGAGCAGTTCTTC. This gives the protein CASSALGGSSYNEQFF. The full variable domain, its missing parts supplied by reference TRBV5-6 and TRBJ2-1, is DAGVTQSPTHLIKTRGQQVTLRCSPKSGHDTVSWYQQALGQGPQFIFQYYEEEERQRGNFPDRFSGHQFPNYSSELNVNALLLGDSALYLCASSALGGSSYNEQFFGPGTRLTVL.

This chain connects TRBV7-2 to TRBJ2-7; TRBD1 matches 7 bases. This CDR3 has 15 amino acids. CDR1 SGHTA and CDR2 FQGNSA come from the germline V gene. V shed 5 bases, J shed 6 bases, and the junction held 13 bases outside the gene matches. The CDR3 DNA follows: TGTGCCAGCAGCCTTAGACAGGGCCTACCTACCGAGCAGTACTTC. As protein: CASSLRQGLPTEQYF.

The J gene is TRBJ1-2, the V gene TRBV7-2; D is perhaps TRBD1 (5 bases). The length of the CDR3 is 15 residues. CDR1 is SGHTA and CDR2 is FQGNSA in the germline V gene. V was cut by 6 bases and J by 4 bases, with 18 bases left in between. The CDR3 reads CASRKGRVVGYGYTF. CDR3 sequence (DNA): TGTGCCAGCAGAAAAGGCAGGGTAGTTGGCTATGGCTACACCTTC.

The rearrangement uses TRBV9 and TRBJ2-7; 9 bases are shared with TRBD2. The germline gives CDR1 SGDLS, CDR2 YYNGEE. The V segment lost 4 bases and the J segment 3 bases; nucleotides outside the gene matches: 17. The CDR3 spans 18 residues. The CDR3 nucleotides are TGTGCCAGCAGCTCCCAGAGGGGAGCGGGAGGAACCCGCTACGAGCAGTACTTC. This codes for CASSSQRGAGGTRYEQYF.

The chain recombines TRBV28 with TRBJ2-3; 9 bases line up with TRBD1. V lost 3 bases and J lost 3; bases outside the gene matches: 4. The CDR3 contains 15 residues. In germline, CDR1 is MDHEN, CDR2 SYDVKM. The CDR3: CASSFPGTGTDTQYF. In nucleotides, the CDR3 is TGTGCCAGCAGTTTTCCCGGGACAGGGACAGATACGCAGTATTTT.

The V gene is TRBV5-4, the J gene TRBJ1-5; TRBD1 matches 9 bases. The CDR3 has 14 residues. Germline CDR1 reads SGHNT; CDR2 reads YYREEE (reference sequence). Trimming cost V 2 bases and J 7 bases; bases outside gene matches: 4. Here the CDR3 reads CASSLQGAEQPQHF. The CDR3 coding sequence is TGTGCCAGCAGCTTACAGGGGGCAGAGCAGCCCCAGCATTTT.

The chain combines TRBV5-6 with TRBJ2-7, with 7 positions matching TRBD1. Germline V gene sequence: CDR1 SGHDT, CDR2 YYEEEE. V was pared by 4 bases and J by 0 bases, with 4 bases of the junction left unmatched. The CDR3 is made up of 14 amino acids. As DNA, the CDR3 is TGTGCCAGCAGCAAGACAGGGAACTCCTACGAGCAGTACTTC. The encoded protein is CASSKTGNSYEQYF.

The chain couples TRBV27 to TRBJ1-2; no clear D. This CDR3 is 13 amino acids long. Germline lookup yields CDR1 MNHEY and CDR2 SMNVEV (reference sequence). With 2 bases removed from V and 7 bases from J, the gap between germline ends came to 11 bases. This CDR3 reads CASSLRGSLGYTF. The CDR3 bases are TGTGCCAGCAGTTTACGGGGTTCCCTTGGCTACACCTTC.

This chain connects TRBV5-5 to TRBJ2-3, with TRBD1 matching 7 bases. V shed 9 bases, J shed 2 bases, and the junction held 6 bases outside the gene matches. The CDR3 is 13 residues long. Germline CDR1 SGHKS, CDR2 YYEKEE (reference sequence). The CDR3 region has the DNA TGTGCCACCGGGGACAGAGTCACAGATACGCAGTATTTT. It translates to CATGDRVTDTQYF. The full variable domain, its missing parts supplied by reference TRBV5-5 and TRBJ2-3, is DAGVTQSPTHLIKTRGQQVTLRCSPISGHKSVSWYQQVLGQGPQFIFQYYEKEERGRGNFPDRFSARQFPNYSSELNVNALLLGDSALYLCATGDRVTDTQYFGPGTRLTVL.

The rearrangement joins TRBV28 to TRBJ1-2; D possibly corresponds to TRBD1 (6 bases). Trimming pared 4 bases from V and 8 bases from J, leaving 23 bases between. CDR1 MDHEN and CDR2 SYDVKM come from the germline V gene. The CDR3 has 16 residues. The CDR3 loop is CASSSPRGPGAVGYTF. The CDR3 region has the DNA TGTGCCAGCAGTTCACCCCGTGGCCCAGGGGCGGTGGGCTACACCTTC.

The chain carries TRBV7-3 and TRBJ2-3; 7 bases agree with TRBD2. This CDR3 is 18 amino acids long. J gave up 2 bases and V 5 bases, and 16 bases lay outside the gene matches. CDR1 is SGHTA, CDR2 FQGTGA, per germline. The CDR3 loop reads CASSTPSGRLPITDTQYF. Here the CDR3 DNA reads TGTGCCAGCAGCACCCCTAGCGGTAGGCTCCCTATCACAGATACGCAGTATTTT.

This chain links TRBV27 with TRBJ2-2, with 16 bases identical to TRBD2. The V gene end was trimmed by 4 bases and the J gene end by 9 bases; junction bases not matched to a gene: 8. The CDR3 runs to 17 residues. Per the germline V gene, CDR1 is MNHEY and CDR2 is SMNVEV (reference sequence). The CDR3 DNA is TGTGCCAGCAGTTCCCCGGGACTAGCGGGAGGGCCATGGGAGCTGTTTTTT. Its protein product is CASSSPGLAGGPWELFF.

The chain recombines TRBV19 with TRBJ1-1, with a weak D call TRBD1 (6 bases). In germline, CDR1 is LNHDA, CDR2 SQIVND (reference sequence). The CDR3 is 15 residues long. Trimming pared 7 bases from V and 0 bases from J, leaving 15 bases between. The CDR3 DNA is TGTGCCAGTAACAGGGTTGGTGCAGTGAACACTGAAGCTTTCTTT. Its protein product is CASNRVGAVNTEAFF.

The rearrangement uses TRBV7-3 and TRBJ2-1; 12 nucleotides line up with TRBD2. Germline assignment: CDR1 SGHTA and CDR2 FQGTGA. The ends lost 1 base at V and 7 bases at J; junction bases unmatched: 2. There are 15 residues in the CDR3. In DNA form, the CDR3 reads TGTGCCAGCAGCTTAAGACTAGCGGGAGCGAATGAGCAGTTCTTC. It codes for CASSLRLAGANEQFF.

This clone was observed a handful of times. The J gene is TRBJ1-2, the V gene TRBV6-1; D possibly corresponds to TRBD1 (6 bases). The germline V and J ends were trimmed by 5 bases and 2 bases, with 12 bases remaining between them. The CDR3 has 14 amino acids. Germline CDR1 reads MNHNS; CDR2 reads SASEGT. The CDR3 sequence is CASSIRTENYGYTF. CDR3 sequence (DNA): TGTGCCAGCAGTATCCGGACAGAGAACTATGGCTACACCTTC.

The chain couples TRBV5-1 to TRBJ2-3; tentative D call: TRBD2 (5 bases). Trimming cost V 7 bases and J 0 bases, with 9 bases left between them. The CDR3 spans 13 residues. CDR1 is SGHRS and CDR2 is YFSETQ in the germline V gene. The CDR3 sequence is CASGSRSTDTQYF. CDR3 DNA sequence: TGCGCCAGCGGGAGCAGGAGCACAGATACGCAGTATTTT.

The rearrangement links TRBV6-4 to TRBJ2-1, with 13 positions matching TRBD2. J was trimmed by 8 bases and V by 4 bases; bases with no gene match: 5. CDR1 is MRHNA, CDR2 SNTAGT, per germline. This CDR3 is 15 amino acids long. DNA for the CDR3: TGTGCCAGCAGTGTAAGACTAGCGGGAGGCGATGAGCAGTTCTTC. It codes for CASSVRLAGGDEQFF.